This is a list of T cell receptor beta chains from one sample in a study of Tregs in tolerant kidney transplant recipients. Assay used: immunoSEQ multiplex PCR; TCRdb lists only in-frame clones, some missing. The data hold some 56,000 clones, with roughly nine tenths observed a single time. The starting material was CD8+ T cells from blood (PBMCs), obtained 24 months after the transplant. Source of these receptors: a human patient who received a combined kidney and bone marrow transplant. Part of the T cells may come from the graft donor. Both conserved end residues are part of each CDR3. A D gene is named only where the DNA matches it firmly. Clone size appears in some rows only: once, few, many, or a class for an expanded clone.

V,size,J,D,DNA,CDR3
TRBV5-1,.,TRBJ1-5,.,TGCGCCAGCAGCTTGGATGTGGGCAGCAATCAGCCCCAGCATTTT,CASSLDVGSNQPQHF
TRBV5-1,.,TRBJ2-7,TRBD2,TGCGCCAGCAGCTTGGGGACTAGCGGGATTCGCGAGCAGTACTTC,CASSLGTSGIREQYF
TRBV7-8,.,TRBJ1-2,.,TGTGCCAGCATGCGGGCCGGTTTCAACTCTCTCACCTTC,CASMRAGFNSLTF
TRBV7-2,.,TRBJ2-7,TRBD1,TGTGCCAGCAGCCACGACCTGGGACAGCGTTCCTACGAGCAGTACTTC,CASSHDLGQRSYEQYF
TRBV28,.,TRBJ1-4,.,TGTGCCAGCAGTTTATTGACAGGTAGTAGGGAAAAACTGTTTTTT,CASSLLTGSREKLFF
TRBV7-9,.,TRBJ2-7,TRBD2,TGTGCCAGCAGCCCCAGGACTAGCGGGAGGGAGGTCCACGAGCAGTACTTC,CASSPRTSGREVHEQYF
TRBV4-1,.,TRBJ1-2,TRBD1,TGCGCCAGCAGCCCCTTAGGGGCAGGGGGCCTCCCCTACGGCTACACCTTC,CASSPLGAGGLPYGYTF
TRBV28,.,TRBJ2-7,.,TGTGCCAGCAGTTCCACGAAAACTGGCTACGAGCAGTACTTC,CASSSTKTGYEQYF
TRBV7-9,.,TRBJ2-1,.,TGTGCCAGCAGCCTCCAGGGGTCCTACAATGAGCAGTTCTTC,CASSLQGSYNEQFF
TRBV11-2,.,TRBJ2-5,TRBD1,TGTGCCAGCAGCTTAACAGGGGTTGGGGGAGAGACCCAGTACTTC,CASSLTGVGGETQYF
TRBV9,once,TRBJ2-7,TRBD2,TGTGCCAGCAGCGGGAGCGGGGCGCGCTCCTACGAGCAGTACTTC,CASSGSGARSYEQYF
TRBV7-9,.,TRBJ2-7,.,TGTGCCAGCAGCTTTGGCAGCTACGAGCAGTACTTC,CASSFGSYEQYF
TRBV29-1,once,TRBJ1-4,.,TGCAGCGTTCCAGGGGCAGATGAAAAACTGTTTTTT,CSVPGADEKLFF
TRBV10-3,few,TRBJ2-7,.,TGTGCCATCAGTGAGTCTCCCAGGAGCGGCGAGCAGTACTTC,CAISESPRSGEQYF
TRBV7-7,.,TRBJ1-2,.,TGTGCCAGCAGCTTCAGGGGTAGTCGGGGCTACACCTTC,CASSFRGSRGYTF
TRBV5-6,.,TRBJ2-7,TRBD2,TGTGCCAGCAGCCCCGGGACTAGTTTATACGAGCAGTACTTC,CASSPGTSLYEQYF
TRBV4-3,few,TRBJ2-1,.,TGCGCCAGCAGCCTTCCCGGGAGCTACAATGAGCAGTTCTTC,CASSLPGSYNEQFF
TRBV13,once,TRBJ1-3,.,TGTGCCAGCAGCCAAACTCGCGCCTTCTCTGGAAACACCATATATTTT,CASSQTRAFSGNTIYF
TRBV7-2,.,TRBJ2-4,.,TGTGCCAGCAGCCCCCTTTGGGACACAGCCAAAAACATTCAGTACTTC,CASSPLWDTAKNIQYF
TRBV5-5,.,TRBJ1-2,TRBD1,TGTGCCAGCAGCTTAGGACAGGGACTCGACTACACCTTC,CASSLGQGLDYTF
TRBV19,once,TRBJ2-7,.,TGTGCCAGTAGTATAGGTACGTGGCGGGATTACGAGCAGTACTTC,CASSIGTWRDYEQYF
TRBV9,.,TRBJ2-1,.,TGTGCCAGCAGCGTAGTTGGGGGCGCGGGAGCTGAGCAGTTCTTC,CASSVVGGAGAEQFF
TRBV15,.,TRBJ1-6,.,TGTGCCACCCACGACCCAGGGAAAACCTATAATTCCCCCCTCCACTTT,CATHDPGKTYNSPLHF
TRBV7-3,.,TRBJ1-1,.,TGTGCCAGCAGCTCCGGGGGAACTGAAGCTTTCTTT,CASSSGGTEAFF
TRBV4-3,.,TRBJ1-1,.,TGCGCCAGCAGCCAAGACAGGGGCACTGAAGCTTTCTTT,CASSQDRGTEAFF
TRBV5-8,.,TRBJ2-7,.,TGTGCCAGCAGCGATCCATACAGGGATCCCTACGAGCAGTACTTC,CASSDPYRDPYEQYF
TRBV9,.,TRBJ2-3,TRBD2,TGTGCCAGCAGCGCTAGCGGAACCAGCACAGATACGCAGTATTTT,CASSASGTSTDTQYF
TRBV4-2,few,TRBJ2-5,TRBD2,TGTGCCAGCAGCCAAGACAACGGGGGGGCATTCGAGACCCAGTACTTC,CASSQDNGGAFETQYF
TRBV15,.,TRBJ2-1,.,TGTGCCACCAGCAGTAACTCCTACAATGAGCAGTTCTTC,CATSSNSYNEQFF
TRBV7-9,.,TRBJ2-3,.,TGTGCCATTCCTGAAGCTGATTCTAGCACAGATACGCAGTATTTT,CAIPEADSSTDTQYF
TRBV10-3,.,TRBJ2-3,.,TGTGCCATCAGTGGCTCTCGGGGCACAGATACGCAGTATTTT,CAISGSRGTDTQYF
TRBV27,.,TRBJ2-3,.,TGTGCCAGCAGACTGAAGGGAGCGAGCACAGATACGCAGTATTTT,CASRLKGASTDTQYF
TRBV7-9,.,TRBJ2-5,TRBD2,TGTGCCAGCAGCTTAGCCACTAGCGGGGAAGAGACCCAGTACTTC,CASSLATSGEETQYF
TRBV14,.,TRBJ1-2,TRBD1,TGTGCCAGCAGCCACGCAGGGGGCTTCGGCTATGGCTACACCTTC,CASSHAGGFGYGYTF
TRBV29-1,.,TRBJ2-7,TRBD1,TGCAGCGTTGTGAGGGGACAGGGAGTAGGCGAGCAGTACTTC,CSVVRGQGVGEQYF
TRBV6-5,.,TRBJ1-3,.,TGTGCCAGCGGGGAGTCCATCTCTGGAAACACCATATATTTT,CASGESISGNTIYF
TRBV5-4,.,TRBJ1-5,TRBD1,TGTGCCAGCAGCTACGACAGGGGGCGGGGGGATCAGCCCCAGCATTTT,CASSYDRGRGDQPQHF
TRBV4-3,.,TRBJ1-2,.,TGCGCCAGCAGCCCGGCAGGGTGGGGTGGCTACACCTTC,CASSPAGWGGYTF
TRBV6-5,.,TRBJ1-2,.,TGTGCCAGCAGTGAACAGGTGACTTATGGCTACACCTTC,CASSEQVTYGYTF
TRBV27,.,TRBJ1-2,TRBD1,TGTGCCAGCAGTCCCCGACCGGGACAGGGGGCGATTAACTATGGCTACACCTTC,CASSPRPGQGAINYGYTF
TRBV27,.,TRBJ2-1,TRBD1,TGTGCCAGCTCCCATGCCGGGACAGGGGTCGATGAGCAGTTCTTC,CASSHAGTGVDEQFF
TRBV5-6,.,TRBJ2-3,TRBD2,TGTGCCAGCAGCTGGCCTAGCGGGATCAGCACAGATACGCAGTATTTT,CASSWPSGISTDTQYF
TRBV27,.,TRBJ2-1,.,TGTGCCAGCAGTTTATCAGGGGGCTCCTACAATGAGCAGTTCTTC,CASSLSGGSYNEQFF
TRBV9,.,TRBJ2-7,.,TGTGCCAGCAGCCCAGAGGGGGGGCAGGGAGGCGACGAGCAGTACTTC,CASSPEGGQGGDEQYF
TRBV7-6,.,TRBJ2-2,.,TGTGCCAGCAGCTTAGGCGGGGGCCCATCGGCCGGGGAGCTGTTTTTT,CASSLGGGPSAGELFF
TRBV6-6,.,TRBJ1-2,TRBD1,TGTGCCAGCATTCGACAGGGCGCTAACTATGGCTACACCTTC,CASIRQGANYGYTF
TRBV27,.,TRBJ2-1,TRBD1,TGTGCCAGCAGTGAACAGGGGTACAATGAGCAGTTCTTC,CASSEQGYNEQFF
TRBV2,few,TRBJ2-3,TRBD2,TGTGCCAGCAGAAGGAGCGGGGGGAGCACAGATACGCAGTATTTT,CASRRSGGSTDTQYF
TRBV13,.,TRBJ2-2,TRBD1,TGTGCCAGCGGACAGGGCCCGAACACCGGGGAGCTGTTTTTT,CASGQGPNTGELFF
TRBV9,.,TRBJ1-1,.,TGTGCCAGCAGCTCCGCGGGGGGGGGCGAAGCTTTCTTT,CASSSAGGGEAFF
TRBV4-2,.,TRBJ2-5,.,TGTGCCAGCAGCCAAGATCGGAGGGGGCCCCCACAAGAGACCCAGTACTTC,CASSQDRRGPPQETQYF
TRBV7-9,.,TRBJ2-1,.,TGTGCCAGCAGCTTCCGGCGCAGGGATGAGCAGTTCTTC,CASSFRRRDEQFF
TRBV29-1,.,TRBJ1-1,.,TGCAGCGTTGAATCTAAGGGGTACAACACTGAAGCTTTCTTT,CSVESKGYNTEAFF
TRBV6-5,.,TRBJ2-7,TRBD2,TGTGCCAGCAGCAGGGGCGGGAGGTCCCTCGAGCAGTACTTC,CASSRGGRSLEQYF
TRBV11-2,.,TRBJ1-2,TRBD1,TGTGCCAGCAGCTCGATCCCCGGGACAGATACTATTGACTATGGCTACACCTTC,CASSSIPGTDTIDYGYTF
TRBV7-9,.,TRBJ2-5,.,TGTGCCAGCAGACCCCCCAGGCAGATCCAAGAGACCCAGTACTTC,CASRPPRQIQETQYF
TRBV7-6,.,TRBJ2-1,TRBD2,TGTGCCAGCAGCTCTACTAGCGCTCTTAGCTCCTACAATGAGCAGTTCTTC,CASSSTSALSSYNEQFF
TRBV4-2,.,TRBJ2-1,.,TGTGCCAGCAGCCAAGATCCGGACTCCTATGGCGAGCAGTTCTTC,CASSQDPDSYGEQFF
TRBV9,.,TRBJ1-1,TRBD1,TGTGCCAGCAGCCGGGACAGGGGTACTGAAGCTTTCTTT,CASSRDRGTEAFF
TRBV5-8,.,TRBJ2-7,TRBD1,TGTGCCAGCAGCGAGGGACAGGGACTTTACGAGCAGTACTTC,CASSEGQGLYEQYF